This TCR beta chain was identified during a study of cytomegalovirus exposure and HLA in healthy donors. In the case of this clone: Its matching antigen is unknown.

Germline loops: CDR1 MNHEY, CDR2 SVGAGI. Trimming took 7 bases from V and 3 from J, leaving 19 bases between them. The CDR3 spans 15 residues. Study results and limitations: Investigators reported more than 150 TCR beta chains as tied to cytomegalovirus. Researchers had no immune exposure information except CMV serostatus available. TCR beta sequences numbering about 17,000 were associated with HLA alleles at 0.05 false discovery rate in a later analysis. Cytomegalovirus status was reportedly diagnosed by the classifier with high specificity and sensitivity.

The primer mix had 60 Vbeta and 13 Jbeta primers. Method: immunoSEQ multiplex PCR; TCRdb's copy keeps in-frame clones and lacks some. This sample has around 120,000 clones, with 70% to 85% found just once. The sequenced sample consisted of PBMCs. This sequence joins TRBV6-5 and TRBJ2-7; D might be TRBD2 (7 bases). This clonotype was obtained from a boy younger than 18 in good health and CMV-seronegative. CDR3 sequence (DNA): TGTGCCAGCAAAGAACAGGGACTACCGTTCTACGAGCAGTACTTC. Translation gives CASKEQGLPFYEQYF.